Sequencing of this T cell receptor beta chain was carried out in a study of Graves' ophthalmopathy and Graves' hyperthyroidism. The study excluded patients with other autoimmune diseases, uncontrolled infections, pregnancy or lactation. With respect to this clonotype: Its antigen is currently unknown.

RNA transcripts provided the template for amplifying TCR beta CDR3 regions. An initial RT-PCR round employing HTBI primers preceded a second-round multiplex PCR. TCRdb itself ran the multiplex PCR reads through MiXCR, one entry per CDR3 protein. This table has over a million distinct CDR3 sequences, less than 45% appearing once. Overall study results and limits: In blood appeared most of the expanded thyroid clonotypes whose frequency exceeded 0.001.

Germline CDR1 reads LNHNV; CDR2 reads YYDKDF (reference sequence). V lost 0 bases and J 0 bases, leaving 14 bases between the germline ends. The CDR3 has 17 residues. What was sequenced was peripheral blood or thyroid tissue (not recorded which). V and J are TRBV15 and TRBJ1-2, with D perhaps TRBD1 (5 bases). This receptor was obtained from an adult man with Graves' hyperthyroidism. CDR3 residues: CATSRDMGERANYGYTF. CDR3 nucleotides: TGTGCCACCAGCAGAGATATGGGGGAGAGGGCTAACTATGGCTACACCTTC.